This T cell receptor (beta chain) is from a study of blood T cell repertoires in COVID-19. Data came from immunoSEQ multiplex PCR; TCRdb stores just in-frame clones and leaves some out. The top ten hold 1.5% of the sample, which has 200,000 to 250,000 clones, approximately 86% seen once. The junction had 10 bases not matched to a gene; V was cut back by 5 bases and J by 4 bases. The CDR3 has 15 amino acids. Germline assignment: CDR1 SGHKS and CDR2 YYEKEE (reference sequence). Sequencing was performed on peripheral blood. This clonotype was sampled from a man between 18 and 29 years old with active or convalescent COVID-19. The chain couples TRBV5-5 to TRBJ1-1; 8 bases fit TRBD1. The CDR3 loop is CASSRTGGLGTEAFF. In DNA form, the CDR3 reads TGTGCCAGCAGTCGAACAGGGGGTTTGGGCACTGAAGCTTTCTTT.